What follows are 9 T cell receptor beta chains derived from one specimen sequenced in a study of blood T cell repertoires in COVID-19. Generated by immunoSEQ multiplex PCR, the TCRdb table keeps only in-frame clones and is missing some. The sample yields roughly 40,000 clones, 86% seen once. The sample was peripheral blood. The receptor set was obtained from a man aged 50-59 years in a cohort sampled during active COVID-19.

As DNA, the CDR3 is TGTGCCAGCAGCTCTTCCTACGAGCAGTACGTC. Amino acids: CASSSSYEQYV. The rearrangement links TRBV5-6 to TRBJ2-7; no clear D gene. CDR3 length: 11 residues. The germline CDR1 and CDR2 sequences are SGHDT and YYEEEE. The germline V and J ends were trimmed by 3 bases and 1 base, with 2 bases remaining between them.

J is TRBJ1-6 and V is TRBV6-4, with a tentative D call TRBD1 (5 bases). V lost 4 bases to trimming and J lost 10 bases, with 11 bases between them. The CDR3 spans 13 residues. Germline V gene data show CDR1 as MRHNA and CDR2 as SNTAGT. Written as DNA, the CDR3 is TGTGCCAGCAGTGGTCAGGGCGGATCACCCCTCCACTTT. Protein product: CASSGQGGSPLHF.

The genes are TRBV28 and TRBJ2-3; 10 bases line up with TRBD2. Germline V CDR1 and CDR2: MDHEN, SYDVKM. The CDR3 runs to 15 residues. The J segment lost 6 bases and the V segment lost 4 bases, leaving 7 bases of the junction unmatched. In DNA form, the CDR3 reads TGTGCCAGCAGTTGCCAAACTAGCGGGATGGATACGCAGTATTTT. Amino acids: CASSCQTSGMDTQYF.

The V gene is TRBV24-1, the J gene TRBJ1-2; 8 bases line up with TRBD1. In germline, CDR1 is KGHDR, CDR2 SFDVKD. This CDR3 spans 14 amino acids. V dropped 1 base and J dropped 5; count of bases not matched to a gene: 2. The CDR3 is CATSDFRQGYGYTF. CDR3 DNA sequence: TGTGCCACCAGTGATTTTCGACAGGGGTATGGCTACACCTTC.

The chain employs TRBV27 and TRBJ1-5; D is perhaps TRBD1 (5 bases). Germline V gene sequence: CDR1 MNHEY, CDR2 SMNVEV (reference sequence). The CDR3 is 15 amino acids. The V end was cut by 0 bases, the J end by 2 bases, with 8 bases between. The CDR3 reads CASSLSQGGNQPQHF. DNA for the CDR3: TGTGCCAGCAGTTTATCGCAAGGGGGCAATCAGCCCCAGCATTTT.

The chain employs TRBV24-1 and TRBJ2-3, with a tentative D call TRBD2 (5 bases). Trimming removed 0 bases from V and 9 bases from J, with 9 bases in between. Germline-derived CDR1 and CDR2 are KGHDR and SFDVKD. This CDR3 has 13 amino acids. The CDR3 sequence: CATSDLLGKTQYF. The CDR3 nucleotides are TGTGCCACCAGTGATTTGCTCGGGAAAACGCAGTATTTT.

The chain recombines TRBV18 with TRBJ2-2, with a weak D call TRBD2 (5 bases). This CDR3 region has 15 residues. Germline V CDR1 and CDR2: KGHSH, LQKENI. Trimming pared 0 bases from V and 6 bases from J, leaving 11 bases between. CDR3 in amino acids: CASSPPDWVAGELFF. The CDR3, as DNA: TGTGCCAGCTCACCACCGGACTGGGTGGCCGGGGAGCTGTTTTTT.

The CDR3 region is CAWSTGLQGYGYTF. In DNA, the CDR3 is TGTGCCTGGAGTACGGGTCTCCAGGGCTATGGCTACACCTTC. The V call is TRBV30, the J call TRBJ1-2, with D possibly being TRBD1 (5 bases). In germline, CDR1 is GTSNPN, CDR2 SVGIG (reference sequence). Between the trimmed V and J ends, which lost 2 bases and 4 bases, there was a span of 14 bases. This CDR3 is built from 14 residues.

The CDR3 is CASRTGWTEAFF. CDR3 DNA: TGTGCCAGCCGTACAGGGTGGACTGAAGCTTTCTTT. The chain carries TRBV27 and TRBJ1-1; a possible D gene is TRBD1 (6 bases). Per the germline V gene, CDR1 is MNHEY and CDR2 is SMNVEV (reference sequence). V was pared by 8 bases and J by 5 bases, with 12 bases between. The CDR3 consists of 12 residues.